This TCR beta chain stems from a study of blood T cell repertoires in COVID-19. The wider study: From the United States, Italy and Spain came samples of acute and convalescent COVID-19.

Profiled with immunoSEQ multiplex PCR; TCRdb holds only in-frame clones, not every one. The repertoire holds approximately 300,000 clones, with roughly 91% as singletons. What was sequenced was peripheral blood. The source is a woman aged 25 to 39 with COVID-19, enrolled during active disease.

The CDR3 region is CASSGSTDTQYF. In nucleotides, the CDR3 is TGTGCCAGCAGCGGGAGCACAGATACGCAGTATTTT. The V and J genes are TRBV2 and TRBJ2-3; D is uncertain. Trimming took off 6 bases at V and 0 bases at J, with 4 bases between the two ends. The CDR3 sequence is 12 residues long. Germline-derived CDR1 and CDR2 are SNHLY and FYNNEI.